Listed here are 3 T cell receptor beta chains from one sample, sequenced in a study of metastatic and nonmetastatic thyroid tumors. TCRdb re-called the PCR reads with MiXCR. The sample consists of about 20,000 clones, around 15% of them appearing once. No treatment of any kind had been given to any patient before thyroid surgery. Sequenced input: tumor tissue. These receptors all stem from a female donor with papillary thyroid cancer or a benign thyroid nodule (not recorded which). Some clones in this sample may be carry-over from other donors' samples.

By share, this clone ranks as medium-sized (0.01 to 0.1%). The rearrangement uses TRBV6-6 and TRBJ1-3; D is undetermined. The CDR3 is made up of 13 amino acids. The germline CDR1 and CDR2 sequences are MNHNY and SVGAGI (reference sequence). Trimming left V 2 bases short and J 2 bases short, with 4 bases between. CDR3 DNA sequence: TGTGCCAGCAGTTACCCACCTGGAAACACCATATATTTT. Translated, it gives CASSYPPGNTIYF.

This clone was counted between two and nine times. One junction end disagrees with the germline gene, perhaps due to a read error. The same CDR3 arises from other DNA sequences in this sample as well. The chain carries TRBV19 and TRBJ2-5; D gene unclear. This CDR3 comprises 15 residues. CDR1 and CDR2 (germline): LNHDA, SQIVND (reference sequence). The CDR3 nucleotides are TGTGCCAGCAGTATAGCTGACAATGTCGGAGAGACCCAGTACTTC. This encodes CASSIADNVGETQYF.

In its sample, this clone was seen many times. The chain couples TRBV12-3 or TRBV12-4 to TRBJ2-1; D may be TRBD2 (7 bases). The CDR3 is made up of 15 amino acids. Trimming cost V 2 bases and J 7 bases, with 15 bases left between them. CDR3 loop: CASSLPGRGKNEQFF. The DNA for the CDR3 is TGTGCCAGCAGTTTACCAGGGAGGGGGAAGAATGAGCAGTTCTTC.